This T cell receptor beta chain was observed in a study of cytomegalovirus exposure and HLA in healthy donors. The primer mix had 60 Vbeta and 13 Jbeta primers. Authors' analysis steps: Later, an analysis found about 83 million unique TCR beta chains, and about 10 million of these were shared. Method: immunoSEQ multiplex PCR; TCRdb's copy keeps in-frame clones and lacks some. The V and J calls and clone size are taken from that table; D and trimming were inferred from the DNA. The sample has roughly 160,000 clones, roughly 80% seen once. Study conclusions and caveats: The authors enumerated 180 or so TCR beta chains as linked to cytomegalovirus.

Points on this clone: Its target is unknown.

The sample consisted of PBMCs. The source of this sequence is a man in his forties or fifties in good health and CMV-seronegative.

The CDR3 nucleotides read TGTGCCACCAGCAGAGATCGTCAAATAGAGAGACAGGGGGACTCCTACGAGCAGTACTTC. Protein sequence: CATSRDRQIERQGDSYEQYF. The genes are TRBV15 and TRBJ2-7; 9 bases map to TRBD1. After removal of 0 bases from V and 0 bases from J, the junction contained 15 bases not matched to a gene. The CDR3 has 20 amino acids. Germline lookup yields CDR1 LNHNV and CDR2 YYDKDF (reference sequence).